The following is a T cell receptor beta chain sequence with its context. Its antigen remains unknown. The data derive from a study of T-cell memory formation after mild COVID-19. Trimming cost V 3 bases and J 4 bases, with 9 bases left between them. The CDR3 has 13 amino acids. Germline V lookup: CDR1 SEHNR, CDR2 FQNEAQ (reference sequence). The study's findings and limits: For contracting clones, CD4+ ones sat mainly in CM and EM, CD8+ in EMRA.

Constant-segment primers were used for 5'RACE, and the resulting TCR alpha and TCR beta cDNA libraries carried sample barcodes and UMIs. TCRdb reprocessed the 5' RACE reads with MiXCR, giving one entry per CDR3 protein. The sample consists of a few hundred thousand distinct CDR3 sequences, 28% of them appearing once. Sequences were obtained from PBMCs or a T cell subset sorted from them (not recorded which). This sequence was found in an adult woman who had mild COVID-19 (a few samples of this study predate the infection). Cell type and time point are not known. The chain recombines TRBV7-9 with TRBJ1-2, with D perhaps matching TRBD1 (5 bases). This chain's CDR3 is CASSLDGAYGYTF. The CDR3 DNA is TGTGCCAGCAGCTTGGACGGGGCCTATGGCTACACCTTC.